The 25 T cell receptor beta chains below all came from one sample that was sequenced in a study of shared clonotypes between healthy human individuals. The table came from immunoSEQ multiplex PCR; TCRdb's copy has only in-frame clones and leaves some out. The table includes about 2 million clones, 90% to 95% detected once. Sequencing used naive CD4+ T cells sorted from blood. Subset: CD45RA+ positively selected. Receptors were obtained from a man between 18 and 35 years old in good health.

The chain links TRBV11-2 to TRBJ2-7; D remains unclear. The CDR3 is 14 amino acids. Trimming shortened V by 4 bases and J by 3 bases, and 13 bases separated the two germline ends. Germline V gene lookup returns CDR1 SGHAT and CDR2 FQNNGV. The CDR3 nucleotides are TGTGCCAGCAGCTCAGCCCCTGAGCTCTACGAGCAGTACTTC. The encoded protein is CASSSAPELYEQYF.

The CDR3 DNA reads TGTGCCACCCGGACCGGGCTGGAGCAGTACTTC. Encoded protein: CATRTGLEQYF. The rearrangement uses TRBV19 and TRBJ2-7; D is undetermined. V lost 10 bases to trimming and J lost 7 bases, with 14 bases between them. The CDR3 runs 11 residues. Germline V gene sequence: CDR1 LNHDA, CDR2 SQIVND (reference sequence).

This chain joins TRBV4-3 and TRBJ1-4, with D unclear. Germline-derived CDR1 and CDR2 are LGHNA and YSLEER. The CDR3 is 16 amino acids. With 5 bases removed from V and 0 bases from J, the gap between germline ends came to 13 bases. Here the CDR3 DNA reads TGCGCCAGCAGCTCGACTCACGGAGCAACTAATGAAAAACTGTTTTTT. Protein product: CASSSTHGATNEKLFF.

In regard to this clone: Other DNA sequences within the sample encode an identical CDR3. CDR3 DNA sequence: TGTGCCAGCAGCGCTACAGGGGGCTATGGCTACACCTTC. This codes for CASSATGGYGYTF. The rearrangement joins TRBV7-2 to TRBJ1-2, with 8 bases fitting TRBD1. This CDR3 is built from 13 residues. In germline, CDR1 is SGHTA, CDR2 FQGNSA. The J segment lost 4 bases and the V segment lost 5 bases, leaving 3 bases of the junction unmatched.

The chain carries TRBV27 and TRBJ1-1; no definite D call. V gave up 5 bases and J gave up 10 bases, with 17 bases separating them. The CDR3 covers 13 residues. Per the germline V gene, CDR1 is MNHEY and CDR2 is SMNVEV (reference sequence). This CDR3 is CASSPLGKTRAFF. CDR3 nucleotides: TGTGCCAGCAGTCCCTTGGGAAAGACTCGAGCTTTCTTT.

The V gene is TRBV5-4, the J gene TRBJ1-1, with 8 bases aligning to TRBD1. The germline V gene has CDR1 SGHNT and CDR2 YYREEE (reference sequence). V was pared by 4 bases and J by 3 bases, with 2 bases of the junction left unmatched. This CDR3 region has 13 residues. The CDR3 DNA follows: TGTGCCAGCAGCCAGGACAGGGACACTGAAGCTTTCTTT. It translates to CASSQDRDTEAFF.

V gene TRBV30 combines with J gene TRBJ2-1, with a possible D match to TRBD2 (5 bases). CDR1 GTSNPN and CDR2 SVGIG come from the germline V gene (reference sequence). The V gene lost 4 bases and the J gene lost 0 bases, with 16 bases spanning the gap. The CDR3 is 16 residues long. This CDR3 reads CAWTPGSGSSYNEQFF. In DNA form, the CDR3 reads TGTGCCTGGACCCCTGGAAGCGGCAGCTCCTACAATGAGCAGTTCTTC.

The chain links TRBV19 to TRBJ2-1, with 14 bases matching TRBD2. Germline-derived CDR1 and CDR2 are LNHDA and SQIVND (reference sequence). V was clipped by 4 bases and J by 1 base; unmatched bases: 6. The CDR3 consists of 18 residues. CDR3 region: CASSRGLAGVGSYNEQFF. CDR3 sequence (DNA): TGTGCCAGTAGTAGGGGACTAGCGGGAGTAGGTTCCTACAATGAGCAGTTCTTC.

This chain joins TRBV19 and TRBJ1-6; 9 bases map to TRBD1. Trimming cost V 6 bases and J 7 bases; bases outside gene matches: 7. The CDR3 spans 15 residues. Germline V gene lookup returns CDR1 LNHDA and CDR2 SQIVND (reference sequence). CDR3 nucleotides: TGTGCCAGTAGATCGGGACAGGGTGTAAATTCACCCCTCCACTTT. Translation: CASRSGQGVNSPLHF.

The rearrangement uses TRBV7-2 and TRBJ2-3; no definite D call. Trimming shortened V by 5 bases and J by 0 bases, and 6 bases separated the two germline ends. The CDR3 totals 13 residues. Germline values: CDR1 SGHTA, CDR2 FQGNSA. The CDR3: CASSPSSTDTQYF. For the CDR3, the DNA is TGTGCCAGCAGCCCATCTAGCACAGATACGCAGTATTTT.

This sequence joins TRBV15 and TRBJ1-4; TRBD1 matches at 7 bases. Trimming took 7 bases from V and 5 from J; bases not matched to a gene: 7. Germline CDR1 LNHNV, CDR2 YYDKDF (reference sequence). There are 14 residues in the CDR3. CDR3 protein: CATTHDRANEKLFF. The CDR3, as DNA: TGTGCCACCACCCATGACAGGGCAAATGAAAAACTGTTTTTT.

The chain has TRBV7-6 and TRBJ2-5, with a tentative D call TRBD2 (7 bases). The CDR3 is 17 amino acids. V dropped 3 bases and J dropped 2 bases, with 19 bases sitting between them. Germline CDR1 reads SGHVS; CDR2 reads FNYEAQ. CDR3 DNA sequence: TGTGCCAGCAGCTTTGTTCGAGCGGGACACAAACAAGAGACCCAGTACTTC. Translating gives CASSFVRAGHKQETQYF. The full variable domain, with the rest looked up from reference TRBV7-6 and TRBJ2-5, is GAGVSQSPRYKVTKRGQDVALRCDPISGHVSLYWYRQALGQGPEFLTYFNYEAQQDKSGLPNDRFSAERPEGSISTLTIQRTEQRDSAMYRCASSFVRAGHKQETQYFGPGTRLLVL.

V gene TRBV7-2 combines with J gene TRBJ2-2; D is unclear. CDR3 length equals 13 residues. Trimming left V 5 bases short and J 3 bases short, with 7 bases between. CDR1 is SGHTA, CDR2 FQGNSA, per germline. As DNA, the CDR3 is TGTGCCAGCAGCAAACGAGACACCGGGGAGCTGTTTTTT. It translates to CASSKRDTGELFF.

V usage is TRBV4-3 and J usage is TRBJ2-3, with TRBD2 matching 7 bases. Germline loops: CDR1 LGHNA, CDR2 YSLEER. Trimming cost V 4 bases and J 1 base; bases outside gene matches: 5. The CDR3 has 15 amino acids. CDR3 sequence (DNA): TGCGCCAGCAGCCTCGCGGGGGATGGCACAGATACGCAGTATTTT. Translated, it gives CASSLAGDGTDTQYF.

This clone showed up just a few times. CDR3 loop: CATSREMGLGQPQHF. CDR3 sequence (DNA): TGTGCCACCAGCAGAGAGATGGGTCTCGGTCAGCCCCAGCATTTT. V is TRBV15 and J is TRBJ1-5; no reliable D call. Germline V gene data show CDR1 as LNHNV and CDR2 as YYDKDF (reference sequence). With 0 bases removed from V and 6 bases from J, the gap between germline ends came to 12 bases. The CDR3 consists of 15 residues.

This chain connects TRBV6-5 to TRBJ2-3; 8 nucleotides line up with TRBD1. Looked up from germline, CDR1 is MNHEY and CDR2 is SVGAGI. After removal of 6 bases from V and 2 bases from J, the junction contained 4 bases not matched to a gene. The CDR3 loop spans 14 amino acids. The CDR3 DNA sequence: TGTGCCAGCAGGACAGGGGCGATCACAGATACGCAGTATTTT. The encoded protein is CASRTGAITDTQYF.

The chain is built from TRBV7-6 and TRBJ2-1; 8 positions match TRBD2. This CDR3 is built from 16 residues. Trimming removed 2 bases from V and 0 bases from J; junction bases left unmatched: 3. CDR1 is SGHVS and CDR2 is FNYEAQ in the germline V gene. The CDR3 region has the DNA TGTGCCAGCAGCTTACAGCGGGGGAGCTCCTACAATGAGCAGTTCTTC. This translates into CASSLQRGSSYNEQFF.

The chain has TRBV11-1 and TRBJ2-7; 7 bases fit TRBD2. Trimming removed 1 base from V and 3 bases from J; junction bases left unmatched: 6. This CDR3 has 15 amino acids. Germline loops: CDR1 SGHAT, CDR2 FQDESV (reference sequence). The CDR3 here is CASSLETSTFYEQYF. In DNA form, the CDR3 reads TGTGCCAGCAGCTTAGAGACTAGCACCTTCTACGAGCAGTACTTC.

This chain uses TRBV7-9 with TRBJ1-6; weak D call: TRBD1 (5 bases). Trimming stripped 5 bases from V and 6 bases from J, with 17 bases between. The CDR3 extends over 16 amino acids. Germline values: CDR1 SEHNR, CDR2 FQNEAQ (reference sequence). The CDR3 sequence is CASSARAAGFNSPLHF. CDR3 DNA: TGTGCCAGCAGCGCCCGCGCAGCAGGGTTTAATTCACCCCTCCACTTT.

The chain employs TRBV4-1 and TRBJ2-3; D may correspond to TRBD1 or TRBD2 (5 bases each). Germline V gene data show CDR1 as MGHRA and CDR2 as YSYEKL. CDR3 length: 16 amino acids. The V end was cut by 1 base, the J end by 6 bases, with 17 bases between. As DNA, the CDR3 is TGCGCCAGCAGCCAAGGGATGGGGGTCCTAACGGATACGCAGTATTTT. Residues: CASSQGMGVLTDTQYF.

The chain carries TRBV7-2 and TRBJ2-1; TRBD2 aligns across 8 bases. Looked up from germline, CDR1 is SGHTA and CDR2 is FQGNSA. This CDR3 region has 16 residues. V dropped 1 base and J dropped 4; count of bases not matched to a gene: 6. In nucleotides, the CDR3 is TGTGCCAGCAGCTTAGTAGCGGGACTAGTTTACAATGAGCAGTTCTTC. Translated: CASSLVAGLVYNEQFF.

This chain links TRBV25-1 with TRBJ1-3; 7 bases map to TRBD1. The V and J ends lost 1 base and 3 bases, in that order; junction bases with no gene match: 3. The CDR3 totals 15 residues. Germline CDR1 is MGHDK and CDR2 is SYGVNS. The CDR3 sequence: CASSESWDSGNTIYF. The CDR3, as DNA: TGTGCCAGCAGTGAATCTTGGGACAGTGGAAACACCATATATTTT.

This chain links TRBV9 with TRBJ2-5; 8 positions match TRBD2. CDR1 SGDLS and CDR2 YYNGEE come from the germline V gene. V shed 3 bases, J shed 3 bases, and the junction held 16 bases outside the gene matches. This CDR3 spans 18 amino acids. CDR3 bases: TGTGCCAGCAGCGAGTTCAGCGGGAGAAGTAGTCATAAAGAGACCCAGTACTTC. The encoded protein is CASSEFSGRSSHKETQYF.

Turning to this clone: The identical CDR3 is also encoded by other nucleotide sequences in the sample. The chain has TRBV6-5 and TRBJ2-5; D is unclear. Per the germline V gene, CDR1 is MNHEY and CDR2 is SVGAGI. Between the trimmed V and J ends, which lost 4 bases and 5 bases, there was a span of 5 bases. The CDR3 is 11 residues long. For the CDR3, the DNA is TGTGCCAGCAGTTCGCAGGAGACCCAGTACTTC. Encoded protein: CASSSQETQYF.

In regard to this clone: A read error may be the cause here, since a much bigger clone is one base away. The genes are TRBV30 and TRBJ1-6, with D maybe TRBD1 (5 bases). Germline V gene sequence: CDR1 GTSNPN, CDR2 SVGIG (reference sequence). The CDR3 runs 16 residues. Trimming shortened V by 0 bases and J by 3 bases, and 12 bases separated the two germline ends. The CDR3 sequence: CAWSVLGTNYNSPLHF. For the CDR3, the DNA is TGTGCCTGGAGTGTACTCGGGACGAACTATAATTCACCCCTCCACTTT.